This T cell receptor (beta chain) was profiled in a study of shared clonotypes between healthy human individuals. Genomic DNA (from each subset) was split evenly across several immunoSEQ plates. It was approximately 0.2 ug DNA, about 30,000 T cell genomes, that sorted-subset replicate PCRs used. Only in-frame clones appear in the TCRdb table, and some are missing; sequencing was by immunoSEQ multiplex PCR. The repertoire holds about 2.3 million clones, with approximately 93% as singletons. The CDR3 is 16 amino acids. Looked up from germline, CDR1 is SGHNT and CDR2 is YYREEE (reference sequence). The V end lost 4 bases, the J end lost 4 bases, and 18 bases lay between the germline ends.

This chain uses TRBV5-4 with TRBJ2-1; D perhaps matches TRBD1 (5 bases). The clonotype was recovered from a man between 18 and 35 years old in good health. Some clones in this sample may be carry-over from other donors' samples. The material sequenced was naive CD4+ T cells from PBMCs. Subset described: CD45RA+ positively selected. In DNA form, the CDR3 reads TGTGCCAGCAGCCGGGCAGGGTTAAATCCTTACAATGAGCAGTTCTTC. This sequence encodes CASSRAGLNPYNEQFF. Full variable domain (missing parts from reference TRBV5-4 and TRBJ2-1): ETGVTQSPTHLIKTRGQQVTLRCSSQSGHNTVSWYQQALGQGPQFIFQYYREEENGRGNFPPRFSGLQFPNYSSELNVNALELDDSALYLCASSRAGLNPYNEQFFGPGTRLTVL.